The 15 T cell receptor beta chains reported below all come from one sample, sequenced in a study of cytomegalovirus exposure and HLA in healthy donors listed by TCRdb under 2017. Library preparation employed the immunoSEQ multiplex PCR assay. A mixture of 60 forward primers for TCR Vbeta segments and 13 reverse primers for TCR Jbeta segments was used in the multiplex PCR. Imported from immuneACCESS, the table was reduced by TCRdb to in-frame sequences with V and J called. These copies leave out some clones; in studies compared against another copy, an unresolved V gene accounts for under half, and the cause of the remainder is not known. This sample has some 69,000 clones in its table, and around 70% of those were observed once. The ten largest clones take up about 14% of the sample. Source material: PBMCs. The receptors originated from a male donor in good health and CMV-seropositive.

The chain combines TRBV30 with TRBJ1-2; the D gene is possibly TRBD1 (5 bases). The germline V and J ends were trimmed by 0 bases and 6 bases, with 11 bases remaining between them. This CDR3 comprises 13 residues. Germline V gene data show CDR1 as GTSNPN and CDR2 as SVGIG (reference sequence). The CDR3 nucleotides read TGTGCCTGGAGTGTAGGGGAGGTGCATGGCTACACCTTC. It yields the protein CAWSVGEVHGYTF.

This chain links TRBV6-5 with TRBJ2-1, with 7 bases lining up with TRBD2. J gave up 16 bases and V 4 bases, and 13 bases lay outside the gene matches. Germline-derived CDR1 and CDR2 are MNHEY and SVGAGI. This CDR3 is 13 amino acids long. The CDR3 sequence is CASSWRGGRECFF. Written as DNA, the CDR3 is TGTGCCAGCAGTTGGAGGGGTGGGCGGGAGTGCTTCTTC.

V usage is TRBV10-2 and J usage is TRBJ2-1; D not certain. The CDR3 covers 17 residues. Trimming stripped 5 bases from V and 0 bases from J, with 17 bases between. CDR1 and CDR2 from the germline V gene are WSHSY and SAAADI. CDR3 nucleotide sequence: TGCGCCAGCAGTTTCCCTGGGCTCTCGAGCTCCTACAATGAGCAGTTCTTC. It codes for CASSFPGLSSSYNEQFF.

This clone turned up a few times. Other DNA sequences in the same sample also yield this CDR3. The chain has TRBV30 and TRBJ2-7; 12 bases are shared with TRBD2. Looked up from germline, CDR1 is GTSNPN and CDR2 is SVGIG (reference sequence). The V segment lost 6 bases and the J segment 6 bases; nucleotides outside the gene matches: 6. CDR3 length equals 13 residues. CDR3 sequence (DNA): TGTGCCTGTATGACTAGCGGGAGTCGCGAGCAGTACTTC. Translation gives CACMTSGSREQYF. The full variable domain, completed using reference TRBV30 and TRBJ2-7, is SQTIHQWPATLVQPVGSPLSLECTVEGTSNPNLYWYRQAAGRGLQLLFYSVGIGQISSEVPQNLSASRPQDRQFILSSKKLLLSDSGFYLCACMTSGSREQYFGPGTRLTVT.

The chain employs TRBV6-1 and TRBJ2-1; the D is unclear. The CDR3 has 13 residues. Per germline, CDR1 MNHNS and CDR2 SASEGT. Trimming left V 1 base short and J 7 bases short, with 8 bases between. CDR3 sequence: CASSEEARNEQFF. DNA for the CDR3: TGTGCCAGCAGTGAAGAAGCGAGGAATGAGCAGTTCTTC.

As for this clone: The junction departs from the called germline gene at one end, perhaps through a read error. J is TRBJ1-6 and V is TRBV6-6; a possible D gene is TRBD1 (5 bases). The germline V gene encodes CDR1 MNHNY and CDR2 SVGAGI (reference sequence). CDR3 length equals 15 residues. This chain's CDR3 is CASSYGQGQNSSLHF. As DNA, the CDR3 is TGTGCCAGCAGTTACGGACAAGGCCAAAATTCATCCCTCCACTTT.

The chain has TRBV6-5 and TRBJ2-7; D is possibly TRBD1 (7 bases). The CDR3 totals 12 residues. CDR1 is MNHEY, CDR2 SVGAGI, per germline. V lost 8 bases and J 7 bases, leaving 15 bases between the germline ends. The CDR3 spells CASGTTGREQYF. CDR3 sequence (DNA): TGTGCCAGCGGGACGACAGGGAGGGAGCAGTACTTC.

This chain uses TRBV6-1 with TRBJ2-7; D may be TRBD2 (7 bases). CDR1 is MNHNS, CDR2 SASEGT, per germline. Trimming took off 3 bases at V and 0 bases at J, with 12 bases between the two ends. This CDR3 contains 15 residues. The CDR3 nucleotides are TGTGCCAGCAGTGAGGGGGGGCTGGTCTCCTACGAGCAGTACTTC. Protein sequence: CASSEGGLVSYEQYF.

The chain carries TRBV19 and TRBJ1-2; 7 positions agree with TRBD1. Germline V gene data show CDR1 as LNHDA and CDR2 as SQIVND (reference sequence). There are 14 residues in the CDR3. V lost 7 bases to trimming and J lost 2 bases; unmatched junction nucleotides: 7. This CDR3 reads CASTTTGNNYGYTF. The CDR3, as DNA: TGTGCCAGTACCACGACAGGGAACAACTATGGCTACACCTTC.

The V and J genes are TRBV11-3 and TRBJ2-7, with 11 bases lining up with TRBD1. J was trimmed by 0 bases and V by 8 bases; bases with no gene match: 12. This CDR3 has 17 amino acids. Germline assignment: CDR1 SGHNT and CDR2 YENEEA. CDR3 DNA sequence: TGTGCCAGCTCGTTCGGGACAGGGGGTATATTCTCCTACGAGCAGTACTTC. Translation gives CASSFGTGGIFSYEQYF.

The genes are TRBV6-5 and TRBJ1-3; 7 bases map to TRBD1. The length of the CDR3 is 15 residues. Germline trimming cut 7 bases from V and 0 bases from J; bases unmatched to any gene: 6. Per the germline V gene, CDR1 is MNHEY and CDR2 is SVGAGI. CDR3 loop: CASTADRYSGNTIYF. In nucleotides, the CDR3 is TGTGCCAGCACCGCGGACAGGTACTCTGGAAACACCATATATTTT.

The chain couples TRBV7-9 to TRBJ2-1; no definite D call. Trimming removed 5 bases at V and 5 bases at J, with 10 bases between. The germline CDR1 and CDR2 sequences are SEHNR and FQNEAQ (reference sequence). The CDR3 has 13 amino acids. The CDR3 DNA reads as TGTGCCAGCAGCCTGAGCGAGAACAATGAGCAGTTCTTC. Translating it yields CASSLSENNEQFF.

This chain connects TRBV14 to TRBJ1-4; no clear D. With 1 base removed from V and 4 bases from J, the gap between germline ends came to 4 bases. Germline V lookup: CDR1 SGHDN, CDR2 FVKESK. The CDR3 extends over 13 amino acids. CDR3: CASSQGLNEKLFF. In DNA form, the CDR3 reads TGTGCCAGCAGCCAAGGGCTTAATGAAAAACTGTTTTTT.

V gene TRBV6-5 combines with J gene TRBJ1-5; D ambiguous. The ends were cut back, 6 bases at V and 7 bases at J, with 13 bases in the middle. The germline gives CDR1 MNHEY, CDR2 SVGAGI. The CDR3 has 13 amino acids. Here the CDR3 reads CASSTQFGQPQHF. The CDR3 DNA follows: TGTGCCAGCAGCACTCAGTTCGGGCAGCCCCAGCATTTT.

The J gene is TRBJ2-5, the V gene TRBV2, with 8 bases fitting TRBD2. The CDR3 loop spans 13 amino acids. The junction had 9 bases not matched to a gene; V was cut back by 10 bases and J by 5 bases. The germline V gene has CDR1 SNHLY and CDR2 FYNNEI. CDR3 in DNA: TGTGCCACCAAGCGGGAGCAAGGCGAGACCCAGTACTTC. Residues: CATKREQGETQYF.